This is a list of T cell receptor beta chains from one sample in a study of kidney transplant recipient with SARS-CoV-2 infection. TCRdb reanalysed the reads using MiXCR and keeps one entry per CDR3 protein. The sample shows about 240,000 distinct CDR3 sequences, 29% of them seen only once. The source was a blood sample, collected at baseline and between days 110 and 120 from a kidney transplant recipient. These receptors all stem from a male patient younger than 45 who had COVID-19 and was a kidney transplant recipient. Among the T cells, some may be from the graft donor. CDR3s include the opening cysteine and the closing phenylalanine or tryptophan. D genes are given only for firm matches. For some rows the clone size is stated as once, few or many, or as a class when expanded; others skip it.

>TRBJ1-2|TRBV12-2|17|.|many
TGTGCAAGTCGCTTAGCACAGACTCCACGAAAGACCTATGGCTACACCTTC
CASRLAQTPRKTYGYTF
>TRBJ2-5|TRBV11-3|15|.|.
TGTGCCAGCAGCCAATGGGAGGCAGTACAAGAGGCCCAGTACTTC
CASSQWEAVQEAQYF
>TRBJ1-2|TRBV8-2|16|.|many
TGTGGCAGTGCTCCATCTGATAGCCGAAAGACCTATGGCTACACCTTC
CGSAPSDSRKTYGYTF
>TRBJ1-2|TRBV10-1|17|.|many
TGCGCCAGCAGTGGGGTTCAAAGATCGCGAAAGACCTATGGCTACACCTTC
CASSGVQRSRKTYGYTF
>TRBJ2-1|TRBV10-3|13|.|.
TGTGCCATCAGCCCCCCCCCCGGGGATGAGCAGTTCTTC
CAISPPPGDEQFF
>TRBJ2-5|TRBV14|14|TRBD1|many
TGTGCCAGCAGCCAGAACAGGGGCCAAGAGACCCAGTACTTC
CASSQNRGQETQYF
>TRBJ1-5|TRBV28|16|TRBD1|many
TGTGCCAGCAGGCCCCCCGGGACAGGGGAAAATCAGCCCCAGCATTTT
CASRPPGTGENQPQHF
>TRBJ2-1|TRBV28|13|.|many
TGTGCCAGCAGCCTCGGGGGCAGCGATGAGCAGTTCTTC
CASSLGGSDEQFF
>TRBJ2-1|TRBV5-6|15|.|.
TGTGCCAGCAGCTTGTTACGGCAACCTTACCATGAGCAGTTCTTC
CASSLLRQPYHEQFF
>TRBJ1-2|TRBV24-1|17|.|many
TGTGCCACCAGTCTTTGGGATAGTACCAGAAAGACCTATGGCTACACCTTC
CATSLWDSTRKTYGYTF
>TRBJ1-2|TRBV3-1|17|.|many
TGTGCCAGCAGCTGGTACAACACCCTTCGAAAGACCTATGGCTACACCTTC
CASSWYNTLRKTYGYTF
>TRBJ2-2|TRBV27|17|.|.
TGTGCCAGCAGTTTCCTCGCTAGGACGAGGAACGCCGGGGAGCTGTTTTTT
CASSFLARTRNAGELFF
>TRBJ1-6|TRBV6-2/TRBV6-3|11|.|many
TGTGCCAGCAGTTCGAGTACAACCCTCCACTTT
CASSSSTTLHF
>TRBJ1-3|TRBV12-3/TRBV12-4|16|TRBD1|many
TGTGCCAGCAGTCCCCGGGGCGGGACAGCTGGAAACACCATATATTTT
CASSPRGGTAGNTIYF
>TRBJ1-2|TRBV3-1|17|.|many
TGTGCCAGCAGCAGCTACCCCACCCTTCGAAAGACCTATGGCTACACCTTC
CASSSYPTLRKTYGYTF
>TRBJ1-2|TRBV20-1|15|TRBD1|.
TGCAGTGCTAATAACCGGGGACAGGGTGACTATGGCTACACCTTC
CSANNRGQGDYGYTF
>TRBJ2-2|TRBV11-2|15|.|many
TGTGCCAGCAGCTCACTAGCAGCGAACACCGGGGAGCTGTTTTTT
CASSSLAANTGELFF
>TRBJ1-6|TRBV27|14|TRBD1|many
TGTGCCAGCAGGCTGGGACAGGGTAATTCACCCCTCCACTTT
CASRLGQGNSPLHF
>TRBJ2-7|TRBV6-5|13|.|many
TGTGCCAGCAGTTACTCCGTGGGCTACGAGCAGTACTTC
CASSYSVGYEQYF
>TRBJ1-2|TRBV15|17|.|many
TGTGCCACCAGCTTAACAAGAAGGTGTGGAAAGACCTATGGCTACACCTTC
CATSLTRRCGKTYGYTF
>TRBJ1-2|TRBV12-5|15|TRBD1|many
TGTGCTAGTGGTTCTTCCGGGACAGCTTTCTATGGCTACACCTTC
CASGSSGTAFYGYTF
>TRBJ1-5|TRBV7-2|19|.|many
TGTGCCAGCAGCTTACGATCCCCGCGGCAAACAGGGCTCCGTCAGCCCCAGCATTTT
CASSLRSPRQTGLRQPQHF
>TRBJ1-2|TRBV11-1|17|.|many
TGTGCCAGCAGCTTCAAATATAAGGCTGGAAAGACCTATGGCTACACCTTC
CASSFKYKAGKTYGYTF
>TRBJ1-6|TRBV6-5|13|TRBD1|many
TGTGCCAGCAGTCGACAGGGGGCGGACCTTGTCCACTTT
CASSRQGADLVHF
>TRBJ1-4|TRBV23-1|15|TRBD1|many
TGCGCCAGCAGCCAGGGGGAGGGGGCTAATGAAAAACTGTTTTTT
CASSQGEGANEKLFF
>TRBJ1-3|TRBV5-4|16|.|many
TGTGCCAGCAGCTTGGGGACAGTCCTCTCTGGAAACACCATATATTTT
CASSLGTVLSGNTIYF
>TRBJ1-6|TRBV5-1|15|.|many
TGCGCCAGCAGCAGTGACGGGTGGTCTAATTCACCCCTCCACTTT
CASSSDGWSNSPLHF
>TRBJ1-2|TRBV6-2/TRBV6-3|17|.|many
TGTGCCAGCAGTCTGCAACACTGCATCGGAAAGACCTATGGCTACACCTTC
CASSLQHCIGKTYGYTF
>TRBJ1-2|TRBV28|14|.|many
TGTGCCAGCAGTTACCCCGCCAATCCCTATGGCTACACCTTC
CASSYPANPYGYTF